These 23 T cell receptor beta chains came from one sample sequenced in a study of beta chain features in type 1 diabetes (dated by TCRdb to the late 2010s). The full study reports these points: A moderate but significant shortening of TCRB CDR3 length was observed in type 1 diabetes patients in all four CD4+ subsets.

The library came from the immunoSEQ multiplex PCR assay. The High Capacity cDNA Reverse Transcription Kit was used to reverse transcribe all of the isolated RNA, meaning that expressed TCRB transcripts were what got sequenced. TCRdb provides this immuneACCESS table in a form limited to in-frame rearrangements. Some clones are lacking; in checked studies, under half of them reflect an unresolved V gene, and why the rest are absent is not known. A total of 400,000 or so clones appear in this sample, roughly 13% of them only once. About 0.01% of the sample comes from the top ten. Their antigen targets remain unknown. Sequencing used naive CD4+ T cells from blood. Read against the paper, the sample's cell subset or site label means: true naive CD4+ T cells. The receptors shown here come from a woman between 18 and 30 years old with type 1 diabetes.

The chain recombines TRBV5-4 with TRBJ2-7; 10 bases agree with TRBD1. The germline gives CDR1 SGHNT, CDR2 YYREEE (reference sequence). CDR3 length: 17 residues. Trimming at V came to 0 bases and at J to 4 bases, leaving 10 bases not matched to a gene. The CDR3 DNA sequence: TGTGCCAGCAGCTTGGGGTGGGACAGGGGACCTCCTTACGAGCAGTACTTC. Residues: CASSLGWDRGPPYEQYF. The full variable domain, with the rest looked up from reference TRBV5-4 and TRBJ2-7, is ETGVTQSPTHLIKTRGQQVTLRCSSQSGHNTVSWYQQALGQGPQFIFQYYREEENGRGNFPPRFSGLQFPNYSSELNVNALELDDSALYLCASSLGWDRGPPYEQYFGPGTRLTVT.

This clone was observed a few times. J is TRBJ2-5 and V is TRBV29-1; 9 bases line up with TRBD2. The V and J ends lost 4 bases and 1 base, in that order; junction bases with no gene match: 1. The CDR3 is 13 residues long. Germline V gene sequence: CDR1 SQVTM, CDR2 ANQGSEA. The CDR3 spells CSVGGGVQETQYF. In DNA form, the CDR3 reads TGCAGCGTTGGCGGGGGGGTCCAAGAGACCCAGTACTTC.

This sequence joins TRBV30 and TRBJ2-1; possibly TRBD1 for D (7 bases). CDR3 length: 13 residues. Germline assignment: CDR1 GTSNPN and CDR2 SVGIG (reference sequence). The V and J ends lost 3 bases and 7 bases respectively, with 13 bases between them. CDR3: CAWRTAGGNEQFF. CDR3 DNA: TGTGCCTGGAGGACGGCAGGGGGGAATGAGCAGTTCTTC.

This chain uses TRBV18 with TRBJ2-1; D unresolved. The CDR3 loop spans 16 amino acids. V dropped 3 bases and J dropped 5 bases, with 17 bases sitting between them. Per germline, CDR1 KGHSH and CDR2 LQKENI. CDR3 protein: CASSPYGDRYNNEQFF. In nucleotides, the CDR3 is TGTGCCAGCTCACCTTACGGAGATCGGTACAACAATGAGCAGTTCTTC.

This rearrangement joins TRBV9 to TRBJ2-7, with D possibly TRBD1 on 5 matching bases. Deletions cut 4 bases from V and 6 bases from J, with 14 bases between. The germline V gene encodes CDR1 SGDLS and CDR2 YYNGEE. CDR3 length equals 13 residues. The CDR3 sequence is CASSPNMGREQYF. The CDR3 nucleotides are TGTGCCAGCAGCCCAAATATGGGGCGCGAGCAGTACTTC.

This clone was recorded a few times. The chain uses TRBV7-3 and TRBJ2-1; the match to TRBD2 covers 10 bases. J was trimmed by 2 bases and V by 4 bases; bases with no gene match: 5. Germline V gene lookup returns CDR1 SGHTA and CDR2 FQGTGA. The CDR3 is made up of 16 amino acids. The chain's CDR3 is CASSSVGTSAYNEQFF. CDR3 DNA: TGTGCCAGCAGCTCAGTTGGGACTAGCGCCTACAATGAGCAGTTCTTC. The full variable domain, in which reference TRBV7-3 and TRBJ2-1 provide the parts outside the CDR3, is GAGVSQTPSNKVTEKGKYVELRCDPISGHTALYWYRQSLGQGPEFLIYFQGTGAADDSGLPNDRFFAVRPEGSVSTLKIQRTERGDSAVYLCASSSVGTSAYNEQFFGPGTRLTVL.

The chain uses TRBV30 and TRBJ2-5, with D maybe TRBD2 (5 bases). Gene TRBJ2-7 matches the end of the DNA better, so the J call may be wrong. This CDR3 contains 12 residues. Germline-derived CDR1 and CDR2 are GTSNPN and SVGIG (reference sequence). The CDR3 reads CAWSRGTYEQYF. The CDR3 region has the DNA TGTGCCTGGAGCCGGGGTACCTACGAGCAGTACTTC.

The CDR3 DNA reads TGTGCCAGCAGCGCCCACGAAGGAGCTGGAAACACCATATATTTT. It codes for CASSAHEGAGNTIYF. The V call is TRBV9, the J call TRBJ1-3; D is uncertain. Trimming shortened V by 3 bases and J by 2 bases, and 12 bases separated the two germline ends. The CDR3 consists of 15 residues. Germline lookup yields CDR1 SGDLS and CDR2 YYNGEE.

The rearrangement joins TRBV9 to TRBJ2-2; D perhaps matches TRBD2 (6 bases). Germline assignment: CDR1 SGDLS and CDR2 YYNGEE. This CDR3 is built from 15 residues. Trimming removed 4 bases at V and 0 bases at J, with 10 bases between. The DNA of the CDR3 is TGTGCCAGCAGCCCTCGACTAGCGAACACCGGGGAGCTGTTTTTT. It specifies CASSPRLANTGELFF.

This clone was picked up a small number of times. V and J are TRBV21-1 and TRBJ2-2; no DNA check was done on the table's D call, TRBD2. TRBV21-1 is a documented pseudogene. This CDR3 has 19 amino acids. The CDR3 nucleotides are TGTGCCAGCAGCAAATGGAGACTAGCTCCTTTTAACACCACCGGGGAGCTGTTTTTT. Its translation is CASSKWRLAPFNTTGELFF.

This clone turned up a few times. The V gene is TRBV29-1, the J gene TRBJ2-5; tentatively, D is TRBD1 (6 bases). From germline, CDR1 is SQVTM and CDR2 ANQGSEA. V lost 7 bases to trimming and J lost 4 bases, with 10 bases between them. The CDR3 loop spans 11 amino acids. CDR3 residues: CSARGGETQYF. As DNA, the CDR3 is TGCAGCGCGAGAGGGGGAGAGACCCAGTACTTC.

CDR3: CASSSGFPNYGYTF. DNA for the CDR3: TGTGCCAGCAGTTCAGGGTTCCCTAACTATGGCTACACCTTC. The V call is TRBV28, the J call TRBJ1-2; possibly TRBD1 for D (5 bases). The CDR3 extends over 14 amino acids. V gave up 4 bases and J gave up 0 bases, with 9 bases separating them. Per the germline V gene, CDR1 is MDHEN and CDR2 is SYDVKM.

This rearrangement joins TRBV7-2 to TRBJ2-1; 11 bases fit TRBD1. The V gene's germline CDR1 is SGHTA and CDR2 FQGNSA. The CDR3 runs to 15 residues. V shed 5 bases and J 4 bases; nucleotides not matched to a gene: 4. In DNA form, the CDR3 reads TGTGCCAGCAGCCAGGACAGGGGGCCATACAATGAGCAGTTCTTC. This encodes CASSQDRGPYNEQFF.

This clone was seen a handful of times. This rearrangement joins TRBV19 to TRBJ1-2; tentatively, D is TRBD1 (5 bases). Per germline, CDR1 LNHDA and CDR2 SQIVND (reference sequence). There are 13 residues in the CDR3. With 2 bases removed from V and 7 bases from J, the gap between germline ends came to 11 bases. The CDR3 region is CASSIIRESGYTF. The CDR3 DNA follows: TGTGCCAGTAGTATAATCAGGGAAAGTGGCTACACCTTC.

This clone was seen only a few times. This rearrangement joins TRBV7-2 to TRBJ2-3, with a weak D call TRBD2 (6 bases). The CDR3 is 13 amino acids. Deletions cut 5 bases from V and 2 bases from J, with 8 bases between. Germline-derived CDR1 and CDR2 are SGHTA and FQGNSA. The CDR3 nucleotides are TGTGCCAGCAGCACGGGGGTCACAGATACGCAGTATTTT. Translation gives CASSTGVTDTQYF. Drawing the rest from reference TRBV7-2 and TRBJ2-3, the complete variable domain is GAGVSQSPSNKVTEKGKDVELRCDPISGHTALYWYRQSLGQGLEFLIYFQGNSAPDKSGLPSDRFSAERTGGSVSTLTIQRTQQEDSAVYLCASSTGVTDTQYFGPGTRLTVL.

The V call is TRBV5-4, the J call TRBJ2-2; 13 nucleotides line up with TRBD2. This CDR3 is 16 amino acids long. The germline CDR1 and CDR2 sequences are SGHNT and YYREEE (reference sequence). V lost 5 bases to trimming and J lost 4 bases; unmatched junction nucleotides: 5. This chain's CDR3 is CASSPTSGRATGELFF. DNA of the CDR3: TGTGCCAGCAGTCCCACTAGCGGGAGGGCCACCGGGGAGCTGTTTTTT.

This clone was seen a handful of times. The V and J genes are TRBV2 and TRBJ2-3, with D tentatively TRBD2 (6 bases). Germline CDR1 SNHLY, CDR2 FYNNEI. The CDR3 is made up of 12 amino acids. The ends were cut back, 8 bases at V and 6 bases at J, with 12 bases in the middle. The chain's CDR3 is CASGGLADTQYF. CDR3 nucleotides: TGTGCCAGCGGTGGGCTAGCGGATACGCAGTATTTT. Complete variable domain (other parts from reference TRBV2 and TRBJ2-3): EPEVTQTPSHQVTQMGQEVILRCVPISNHLYFYWYRQILGQKVEFLVSFYNNEISEKSEIFDDQFSVERPDGSNFTLKIRSTKLEDSAMYFCASGGLADTQYFGPGTRLTVL.

This clone was seen only a few times. The V gene is TRBV28, the J gene TRBJ2-7; TRBD2 might be the D (7 bases). This CDR3 has 14 amino acids. V gave up 5 bases and J gave up 4 bases, with 15 bases separating them. CDR1 is MDHEN, CDR2 SYDVKM, per germline. As DNA, the CDR3 is TGTGCCAGCAGTCGGGACACGGGAGGATACGAGCAGTACTTC. As protein: CASSRDTGGYEQYF.

This clone was counted a few times. The rearrangement joins TRBV9 to TRBJ2-7, with a possible D match to TRBD1 (5 bases). V was trimmed by 4 bases and J by 0 bases, leaving 11 bases between them. Germline loops: CDR1 SGDLS, CDR2 YYNGEE. The CDR3 contains 14 residues. The DNA for the CDR3 is TGTGCCAGCAGCTCCAGGGCCAGCTCCTACGAGCAGTACTTC. Translated: CASSSRASSYEQYF.

V is TRBV7-9 and J is TRBJ2-5; D may be TRBD1 (5 bases). The length of the CDR3 is 15 residues. V dropped 5 bases and J dropped 5 bases, with 18 bases sitting between them. Germline CDR1 reads SEHNR; CDR2 reads FQNEAQ (reference sequence). The CDR3 loop reads CASSQGSPLGETQYF. CDR3 nucleotides: TGTGCCAGCAGCCAGGGCTCCCCACTCGGGGAGACCCAGTACTTC. The full variable domain, its missing parts supplied by reference TRBV7-9 and TRBJ2-5, is DTGVSQNPRHKITKRGQNVTFRCDPISEHNRLYWYRQTLGQGPEFLTYFQNEAQLEKSRLLSDRFSAERPKGSFSTLEIQRTEQGDSAMYLCASSQGSPLGETQYFGPGTRLLVL.

The chain combines TRBV28 with TRBJ2-7; D unresolved. CDR1 is MDHEN, CDR2 SYDVKM, per germline. Between the trimmed V and J ends, which lost 5 bases and 3 bases, there was a span of 8 bases. This CDR3 is 12 amino acids long. Here the CDR3 DNA reads TGTGCCAGCAGTGTCGCCTACTACGAGCAGTACTTC. Translation gives CASSVAYYEQYF.

This clone was seen more than once but under ten times. J is TRBJ2-7 and V is TRBV7-2; 9 nucleotides line up with TRBD1. There are 16 residues in the CDR3. Trimming took 4 bases from V and 2 from J; bases not matched to a gene: 9. Looked up from germline, CDR1 is SGHTA and CDR2 is FQGNSA. CDR3 DNA sequence: TGTGCCAGCAGCTGGACGCGGGACAGGGCCGCCTACGAGCAGTACTTC. Its protein product is CASSWTRDRAAYEQYF. The full variable domain, its missing parts supplied by reference TRBV7-2 and TRBJ2-7, is GAGVSQSPSNKVTEKGKDVELRCDPISGHTALYWYRQSLGQGLEFLIYFQGNSAPDKSGLPSDRFSAERTGGSVSTLTIQRTQQEDSAVYLCASSWTRDRAAYEQYFGPGTRLTVT.

V is TRBV7-9 and J is TRBJ1-1; possibly TRBD1 for D (6 bases). The CDR3 is 14 residues long. The germline V gene encodes CDR1 SEHNR and CDR2 FQNEAQ (reference sequence). The V and J ends lost 5 bases and 3 bases respectively, with 13 bases between them. For the CDR3, the DNA is TGTGCCAGCAGCCTCCGGGGGGCATACACTGAAGCTTTCTTT. Encoded protein: CASSLRGAYTEAFF.